What follows is one T cell receptor beta chain and its context. Its antigen is still unknown. Profiling relied on immunoSEQ multiplex PCR, and the TCRdb table lists in-frame clones only, not all of them. The data hold over 120,000 clones, with about 94% observed a single time. Germline CDR1 LNHNV, CDR2 YYDKDF (reference sequence). The CDR3 consists of 15 residues. The junction had 2 bases not matched to a gene; V was cut back by 1 base and J by 3 bases. The data were taken from a study of T cell responses to AZD1222 COVID-19 vaccine. The overall study: Whether given at about 4 or about 12 weeks, second doses were pooled.

The study's findings and limits: The donors showed a predominance of white British ancestry and of females, with possible underestimation of clonal diversity. Spike-specific TCR depth and breadth grew after two AZD1222 doses. Regions 160-218 and 743-854 dominated among vaccine-associated CD4 TCRs spanning spike.

This chain connects TRBV15 to TRBJ2-1, with 8 positions matching TRBD1. The input for sequencing was peripheral blood, taken on day 0 of AZD1222 vaccination. The clonotype comes from an adult in good health. The CDR3 spells CATSRATGGYNEQFF. In DNA, the CDR3 is TGTGCCACCAGCAGAGCCACAGGGGGCTACAATGAGCAGTTCTTC.